Below, 18 T cell receptor beta chains from the same sample are listed, as sequenced in a study of CD8 T cells in ankylosing spondylitis. One entry per CDR3 protein results from TCRdb running MiXCR on the 5' RACE reads. The sample holds under 250,000 distinct CDR3 sequences, about 30% seen once. Specimen: blood, either unsorted or a sorted T cell fraction (not recorded which). The receptors stem from a male donor with ankylosing spondylitis or in good health (not recorded which).

The V call is TRBV6-1, the J call TRBJ2-1; D perhaps matches TRBD2 (6 bases). CDR3 length: 16 amino acids. Germline V gene data show CDR1 as MNHNS and CDR2 as SASEGT. V was cut by 8 bases and J by 0 bases, with 17 bases left in between. CDR3 sequence: CASAGTDPGSYNEQFF. The CDR3 region has the DNA TGTGCCAGCGCGGGAACCGATCCGGGCTCCTACAATGAGCAGTTCTTC.

The rearrangement links TRBV20-1 to TRBJ1-5; D remains ambiguous. Germline loops: CDR1 DFQATT, CDR2 SNEGSKA (reference sequence). CDR3 size: 14 residues. Trimming removed 3 bases at V and 3 bases at J, with 12 bases between. The CDR3 sequence: CSARPSQPNQPQHF. CDR3 nucleotide sequence: TGCAGTGCTAGGCCATCTCAGCCCAATCAGCCCCAGCATTTT.

The table lists this clonotype with a few counts. The gene calls are TRBV7-6 and TRBJ2-7; D is perhaps TRBD1 (6 bases). The CDR3 sequence is 16 residues long. Germline CDR1 SGHVS, CDR2 FNYEAQ. V shed 5 bases and J shed 2 bases, with 19 bases lying between them. DNA of the CDR3: TGTGCCAGCAGCCTCTCCCCCCCTGACAGGCCCTACGAGCAGTACTTC. Translating gives CASSLSPPDRPYEQYF. Using reference TRBV7-6 and TRBJ2-7 for the parts outside the CDR3, the full variable domain is GAGVSQSPRYKVTKRGQDVALRCDPISGHVSLYWYRQALGQGPEFLTYFNYEAQQDKSGLPNDRFSAERPEGSISTLTIQRTEQRDSAMYRCASSLSPPDRPYEQYFGPGTRLTVT.

This clonotype was counted between two and nine times. The chain links TRBV20-1 to TRBJ2-7; D not certain. Trimming shortened V by 3 bases and J by 3 bases, and 12 bases separated the two germline ends. The CDR3 spans 13 residues. In germline, CDR1 is DFQATT, CDR2 SNEGSKA (reference sequence). The CDR3 is CSARVLSRYEQYF. DNA for the CDR3: TGCAGTGCTAGGGTGCTCTCCCGCTACGAGCAGTACTTC.

The rearrangement links TRBV7-8 to TRBJ2-3, with D hard to call. The germline CDR1 and CDR2 sequences are SGHVS and FQNEAQ. V lost 10 bases to trimming and J lost 4 bases, with 9 bases between them. This CDR3 comprises 11 residues. This chain's CDR3 is CATRRADTQYF. The CDR3 bases are TGTGCCACTCGAAGGGCAGATACGCAGTATTTT.

J is TRBJ1-6 and V is TRBV29-1, with D maybe TRBD1 (5 bases). The CDR3 sequence is 13 residues long. Trimming took off 4 bases at V and 7 bases at J, with 11 bases between the two ends. In germline, CDR1 is SQVTM, CDR2 ANQGSEA. This CDR3 is CSVAWGENSPLHF. For the CDR3, the DNA is TGCAGCGTTGCGTGGGGGGAAAATTCACCCCTCCACTTT.

This clonotype has just a few counts. The rearrangement uses TRBV5-1 and TRBJ2-1; no reliable D call. The CDR3 runs 17 residues. V was cut by 2 bases and J by 5 bases, with 20 bases left in between. CDR1 is SGHRS and CDR2 is YFSETQ in the germline V gene. The CDR3 sequence is CASSFSQNWAVNNEQFF. The CDR3 DNA reads TGCGCCAGCAGCTTCTCTCAAAACTGGGCCGTAAACAATGAGCAGTTCTTC.

The CDR3: CASSESLAGIETQYF. The CDR3 DNA reads as TGTGCCAGCAGTGAAAGTCTAGCGGGGATAGAGACCCAGTACTTC. The rearrangement joins TRBV2 to TRBJ2-5; 9 bases align to TRBD2. Germline CDR1 reads SNHLY; CDR2 reads FYNNEI. The CDR3 is made up of 15 amino acids. Trimming removed 2 bases from V and 4 bases from J; junction bases left unmatched: 5.

This clonotype was counted between two and nine times. The chain recombines TRBV27 with TRBJ2-3, with 7 bases matching TRBD1. Germline CDR1 MNHEY, CDR2 SMNVEV (reference sequence). J gave up 3 bases and V 1 base, and 7 bases lay outside the gene matches. The CDR3 contains 16 residues. The CDR3 sequence: CASSLLRGRGTDTQYF. The CDR3, as DNA: TGTGCCAGCAGTTTATTAAGGGGGCGCGGGACAGATACGCAGTATTTT.

This clonotype was seen a handful of times. This chain connects TRBV6-6 to TRBJ1-1; a weak D match, TRBD1 (5 bases). The germline V gene encodes CDR1 MNHNY and CDR2 SVGAGI (reference sequence). The germline V and J ends were trimmed by 2 bases and 7 bases, with 8 bases remaining between them. The CDR3 runs 12 residues. The CDR3 is CASSYPGGEAFF. The DNA of the CDR3 is TGTGCCAGCAGTTACCCGGGGGGTGAAGCTTTCTTT.

The chain carries TRBV11-2 and TRBJ2-2; D is unresolved. Germline assignment: CDR1 SGHAT and CDR2 FQNNGV. The CDR3 consists of 17 residues. V gave up 0 bases and J gave up 2 bases, with 13 bases separating them. The CDR3 nucleotides read TGTGCCAGCAGCTTAGAAATTTGGCTTCACAACACCGGGGAGCTGTTTTTT. Amino acids: CASSLEIWLHNTGELFF.

The gene calls are TRBV20-1 and TRBJ2-3; 16 bases are shared with TRBD2. CDR3 length equals 18 residues. The V and J ends lost 1 base and 2 bases, in that order; junction bases with no gene match: 6. Germline-derived CDR1 and CDR2 are DFQATT and SNEGSKA (reference sequence). Here the CDR3 reads CSARGWGLAGGNTDTQYF. The CDR3 nucleotides are TGCAGTGCTAGAGGTTGGGGACTAGCGGGGGGGAACACAGATACGCAGTATTTT.

The genes are TRBV5-1 and TRBJ2-3; no reliable D call. Germline V gives CDR1 SGHRS, CDR2 YFSETQ. This CDR3 region has 14 residues. V lost 4 bases and J lost 3, with 12 bases in between. The CDR3 spells CASSLVPETDTQYF. CDR3 sequence (DNA): TGCGCCAGCAGCCTGGTCCCCGAGACAGATACGCAGTATTTT.

V gene TRBV29-1 combines with J gene TRBJ2-6; 7 nucleotides line up with TRBD1. CDR3 size: 16 residues. The junction had 8 bases not matched to a gene; V was cut back by 6 bases and J by 0 bases. CDR1 is SQVTM, CDR2 ANQGSEA, per germline. CDR3 nucleotides: TGCAGCGTGAGTGGGACAGCCGACTCTGGGGCCAACGTCCTGACTTTC. It specifies CSVSGTADSGANVLTF.

This chain links TRBV10-2 with TRBJ1-5, with D hard to call. CDR3 length: 14 amino acids. Trimming took off 5 bases at V and 3 bases at J, with 11 bases between the two ends. Germline V gene lookup returns CDR1 WSHSY and CDR2 SAAADI. The CDR3 DNA sequence: TGCGCCAGCAGTCCCGGGCTCAACAATCAGCCCCAGCATTTT. It is translated as CASSPGLNNQPQHF.

The chain employs TRBV5-5 and TRBJ2-5; 10 bases agree with TRBD1. This CDR3 contains 15 residues. Germline-derived CDR1 and CDR2 are SGHKS and YYEKEE (reference sequence). J was trimmed by 6 bases and V by 3 bases; bases with no gene match: 8. The CDR3 DNA sequence: TGTGCCAGCAGCTCATGGACAGGGGGAGGCCAGACCCAGTACTTC. This sequence encodes CASSSWTGGGQTQYF.

The chain is built from TRBV12-3 or TRBV12-4 and TRBJ1-2; D gene uncertain. The CDR3 is 13 amino acids. V was pared by 5 bases and J by 8 bases, with 15 bases between. The CDR3 nucleotides read TGTGCCAGCAGTCGAGACCCTGCGAAGGGCTACACCTTC. Its protein is CASSRDPAKGYTF.

The chain carries TRBV20-1 and TRBJ2-7; 7 nucleotides match TRBD1. Per the germline V gene, CDR1 is DFQATT and CDR2 is SNEGSKA (reference sequence). Germline trimming cut 3 bases from V and 3 bases from J; bases unmatched to any gene: 5. This CDR3 region has 13 residues. CDR3 sequence: CSASRTGDYEQYF. DNA of the CDR3: TGCAGTGCTAGCCGAACAGGGGACTACGAGCAGTACTTC.